This TCR beta chain was documented in a study of identical twins. TCRdb recomputed calls from the 5' RACE reads with MiXCR, one row per CDR3 protein. The table includes about 260,000 distinct CDR3 sequences, about 7% detected once. Per germline, CDR1 SGHRS and CDR2 YFSETQ. The V end lost 0 bases, the J end lost 8 bases, and 12 bases lay between the germline ends. The length of the CDR3 is 14 residues. This clonotype was picked up a small number of times. In addition, the sample was reused for a study of yellow fever vaccine responses in identical twins.

The receptor was isolated from a woman between 18 and 29 years old in good health. The sequencing input was memory (CD45RO+) T cells sorted from blood. The chain has TRBV5-1 and TRBJ2-1; D may be TRBD1 (5 bases). CDR3 sequence (DNA): TGCGCCAGCAGCTTGGCCAGGGCGGCCGATGAGCAGTTCTTC. It encodes CASSLARAADEQFF.